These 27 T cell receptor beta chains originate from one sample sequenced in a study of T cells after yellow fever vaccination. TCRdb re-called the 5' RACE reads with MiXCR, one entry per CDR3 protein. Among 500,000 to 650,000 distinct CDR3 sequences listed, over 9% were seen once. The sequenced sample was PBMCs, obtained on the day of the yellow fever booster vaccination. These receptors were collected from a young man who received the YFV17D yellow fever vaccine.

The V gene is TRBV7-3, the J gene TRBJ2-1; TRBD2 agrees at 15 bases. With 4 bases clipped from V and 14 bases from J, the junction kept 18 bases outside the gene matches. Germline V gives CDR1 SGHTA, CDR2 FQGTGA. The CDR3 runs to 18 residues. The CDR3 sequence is CASSSLGGLAGGPEEEFF. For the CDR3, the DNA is TGTGCCAGCAGCTCCCTGGGGGGACTAGCGGGAGGACCAGAGGAGGAGTTCTTC.

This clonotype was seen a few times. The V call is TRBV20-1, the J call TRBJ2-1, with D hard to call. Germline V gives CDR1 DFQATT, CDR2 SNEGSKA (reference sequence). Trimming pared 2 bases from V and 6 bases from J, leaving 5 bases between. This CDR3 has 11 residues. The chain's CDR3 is CSARQINEQFF. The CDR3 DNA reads TGCAGTGCTAGACAGATCAATGAGCAGTTCTTC.

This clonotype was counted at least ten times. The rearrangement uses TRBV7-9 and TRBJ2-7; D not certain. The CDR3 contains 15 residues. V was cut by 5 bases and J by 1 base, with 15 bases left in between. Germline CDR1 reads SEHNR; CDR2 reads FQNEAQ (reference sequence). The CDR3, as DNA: TGTGCCAGCAGCCCGTCACTGGGGTTATCCTACGAGCAGTACTTC. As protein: CASSPSLGLSYEQYF.

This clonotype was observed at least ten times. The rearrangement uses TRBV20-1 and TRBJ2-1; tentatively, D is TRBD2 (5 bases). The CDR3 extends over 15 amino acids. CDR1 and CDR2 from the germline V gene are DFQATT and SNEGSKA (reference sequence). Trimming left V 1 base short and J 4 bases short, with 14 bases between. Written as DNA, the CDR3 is TGCAGTGCTAGAGGAGGGCGGCTTGCTTACAATGAGCAGTTCTTC. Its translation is CSARGGRLAYNEQFF.

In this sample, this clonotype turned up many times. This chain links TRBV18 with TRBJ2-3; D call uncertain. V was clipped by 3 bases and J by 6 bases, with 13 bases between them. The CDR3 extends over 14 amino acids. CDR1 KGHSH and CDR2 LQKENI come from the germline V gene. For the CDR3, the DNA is TGTGCCAGCTCACCTTACGGTGCTTCGGATACGCAGTATTTT. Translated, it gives CASSPYGASDTQYF. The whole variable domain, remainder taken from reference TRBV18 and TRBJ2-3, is NAGVMQNPRHLVRRRGQEARLRCSPMKGHSHVYWYRQLPEEGLKFMVYLQKENIIDESGMPKERFSAEFPKEGPSILRIQQVVRGDSAAYFCASSPYGASDTQYFGPGTRLTVL.

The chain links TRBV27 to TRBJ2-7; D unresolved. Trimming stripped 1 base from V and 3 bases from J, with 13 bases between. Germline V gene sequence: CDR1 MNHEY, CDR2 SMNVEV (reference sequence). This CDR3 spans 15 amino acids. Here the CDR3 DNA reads TGTGCCAGCAGTTTATGGGCAGGCCGCGACTACGAGCAGTACTTC. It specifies CASSLWAGRDYEQYF.

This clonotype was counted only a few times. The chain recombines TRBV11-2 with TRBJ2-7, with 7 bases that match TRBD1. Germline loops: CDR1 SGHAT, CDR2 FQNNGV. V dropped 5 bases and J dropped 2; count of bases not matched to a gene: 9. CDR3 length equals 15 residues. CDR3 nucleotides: TGTGCCAGCAGCCTCACGGCCGACAGGGCCTACGAGCAGTACTTC. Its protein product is CASSLTADRAYEQYF. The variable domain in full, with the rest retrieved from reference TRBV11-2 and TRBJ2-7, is EAGVAQSPRYKIIEKRQSVAFWCNPISGHATLYWYQQILGQGPKLLIQFQNNGVVDDSQLPKDRFSAERLKGVDSTLKIQPAKLEDSAVYLCASSLTADRAYEQYFGPGTRLTVT.

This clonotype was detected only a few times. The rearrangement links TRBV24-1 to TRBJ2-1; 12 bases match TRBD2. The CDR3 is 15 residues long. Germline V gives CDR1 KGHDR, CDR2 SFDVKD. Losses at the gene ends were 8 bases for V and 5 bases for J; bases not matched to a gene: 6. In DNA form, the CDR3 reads TGTGCCACCAAAGACGGACTAGCGGGAAACAATGAGCAGTTCTTC. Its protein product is CATKDGLAGNNEQFF.

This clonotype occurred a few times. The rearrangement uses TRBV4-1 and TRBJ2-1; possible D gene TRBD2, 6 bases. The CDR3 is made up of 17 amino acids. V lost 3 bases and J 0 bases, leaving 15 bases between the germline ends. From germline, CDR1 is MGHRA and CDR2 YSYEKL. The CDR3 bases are TGCGCCAGCAGCCACTGGGACTTCTCGAGCTCCTACAATGAGCAGTTCTTC. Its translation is CASSHWDFSSSYNEQFF.

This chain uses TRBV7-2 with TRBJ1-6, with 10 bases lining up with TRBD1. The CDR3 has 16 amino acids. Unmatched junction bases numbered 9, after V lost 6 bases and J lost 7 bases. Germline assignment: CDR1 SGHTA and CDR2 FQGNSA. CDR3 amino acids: CASREGTGAGNSPLHF. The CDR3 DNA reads TGTGCCAGCAGGGAAGGGACAGGGGCAGGGAATTCACCCCTCCACTTT.

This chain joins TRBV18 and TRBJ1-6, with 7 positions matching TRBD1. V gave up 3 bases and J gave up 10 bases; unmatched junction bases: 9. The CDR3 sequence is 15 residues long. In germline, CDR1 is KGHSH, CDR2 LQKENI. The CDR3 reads CASSPATGRESPLHF. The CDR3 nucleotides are TGTGCCAGCTCACCTGCGACAGGGCGAGAATCACCCCTCCACTTT.

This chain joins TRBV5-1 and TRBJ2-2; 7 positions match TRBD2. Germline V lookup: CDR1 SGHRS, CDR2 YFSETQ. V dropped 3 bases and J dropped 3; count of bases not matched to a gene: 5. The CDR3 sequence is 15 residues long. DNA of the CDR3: TGCGCCAGCAGCTCGACTAGCAGCTACACCGGGGAGCTGTTTTTT. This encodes CASSSTSSYTGELFF.

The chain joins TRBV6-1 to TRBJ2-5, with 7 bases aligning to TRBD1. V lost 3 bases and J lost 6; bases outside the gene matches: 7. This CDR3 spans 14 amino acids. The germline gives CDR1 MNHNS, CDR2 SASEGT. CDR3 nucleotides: TGTGCCAGCAGTGACAGACAGGGTAGGCAGACCCAGTACTTC. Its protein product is CASSDRQGRQTQYF.

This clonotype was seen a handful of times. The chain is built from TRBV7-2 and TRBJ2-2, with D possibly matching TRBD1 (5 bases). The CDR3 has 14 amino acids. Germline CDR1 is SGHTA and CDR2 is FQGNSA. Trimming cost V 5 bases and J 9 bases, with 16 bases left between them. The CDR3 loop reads CASSAGHPLWELFF. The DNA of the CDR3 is TGTGCCAGCAGCGCCGGACACCCTCTGTGGGAGCTGTTTTTT.

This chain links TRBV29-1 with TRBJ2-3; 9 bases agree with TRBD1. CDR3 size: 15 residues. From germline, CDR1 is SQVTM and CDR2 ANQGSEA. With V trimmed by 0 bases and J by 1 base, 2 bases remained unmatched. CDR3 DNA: TGCAGCGTTGAAGAAACAGGGGGCCGCACAGATACGCAGTATTTT. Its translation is CSVEETGGRTDTQYF.

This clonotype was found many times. The CDR3 spells CATSTQETQYF. The CDR3 coding sequence is TGTGCCACCAGCACCCAAGAGACCCAGTACTTC. The chain joins TRBV15 to TRBJ2-5; D remains ambiguous. The CDR3 is made up of 11 amino acids. CDR1 and CDR2 from the germline V gene are LNHNV and YYDKDF (reference sequence). The ends were cut back, 4 bases at V and 1 base at J, with 1 base in the middle.

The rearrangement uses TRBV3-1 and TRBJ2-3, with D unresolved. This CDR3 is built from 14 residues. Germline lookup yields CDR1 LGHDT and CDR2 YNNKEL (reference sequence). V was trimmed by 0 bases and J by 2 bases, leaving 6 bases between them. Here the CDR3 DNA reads TGTGCCAGCAGCCAAGAGATTACCACAGATACGCAGTATTTT. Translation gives CASSQEITTDTQYF.

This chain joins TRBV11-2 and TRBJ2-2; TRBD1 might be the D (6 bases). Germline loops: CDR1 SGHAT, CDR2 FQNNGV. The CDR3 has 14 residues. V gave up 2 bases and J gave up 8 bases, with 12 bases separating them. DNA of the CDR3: TGTGCCAGCAGCTTACGCGCAGGGGTGGGGGAGCTGTTTTTT. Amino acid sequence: CASSLRAGVGELFF. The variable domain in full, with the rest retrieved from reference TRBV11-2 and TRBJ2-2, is EAGVAQSPRYKIIEKRQSVAFWCNPISGHATLYWYQQILGQGPKLLIQFQNNGVVDDSQLPKDRFSAERLKGVDSTLKIQPAKLEDSAVYLCASSLRAGVGELFFGEGSRLTVL.

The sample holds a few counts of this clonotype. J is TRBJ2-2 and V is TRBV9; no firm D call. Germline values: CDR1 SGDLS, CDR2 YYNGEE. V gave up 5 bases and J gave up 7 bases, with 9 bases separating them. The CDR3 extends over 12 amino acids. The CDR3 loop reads CASRHLGGELFF. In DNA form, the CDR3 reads TGTGCCAGCAGGCATTTAGGCGGGGAGCTGTTTTTT.

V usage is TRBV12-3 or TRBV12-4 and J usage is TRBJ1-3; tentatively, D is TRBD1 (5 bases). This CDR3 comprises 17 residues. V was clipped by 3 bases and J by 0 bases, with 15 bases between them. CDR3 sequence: CASSFVWGPSSGNTIYF. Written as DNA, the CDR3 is TGTGCCAGCAGTTTCGTCTGGGGACCCAGCTCTGGAAACACCATATATTTT.

The CDR3 bases are TGCGCCACAGGGACTAGCGGAACCGGGGAGCTGTTTTTT. Protein: CATGTSGTGELFF. The chain is built from TRBV10-1 and TRBJ2-2; the match to TRBD2 covers 11 bases. Germline assignment: CDR1 WNHNN and CDR2 SYGVQD (reference sequence). V dropped 10 bases and J dropped 5; count of bases not matched to a gene: 3. This CDR3 region has 13 residues.

The chain's CDR3 is CAIAAGPGFSEQYF. The DNA of the CDR3 is TGTGCCATCGCCGCAGGACCCGGATTTAGTGAGCAGTACTTC. This chain connects TRBV10-3 to TRBJ2-7, with no clear D. This CDR3 is 14 amino acids long. V dropped 8 bases and J dropped 7 bases, with 21 bases sitting between them. CDR1 and CDR2 (germline): ENHRY, SYGVKD.

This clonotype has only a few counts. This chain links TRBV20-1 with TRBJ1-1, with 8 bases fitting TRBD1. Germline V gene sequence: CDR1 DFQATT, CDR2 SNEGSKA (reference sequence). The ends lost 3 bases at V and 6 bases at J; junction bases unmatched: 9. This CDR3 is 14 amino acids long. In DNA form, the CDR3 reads TGCAGTGCTAGTCAGGGGGCGCAGAATCCTGAAGCTTTCTTT. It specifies CSASQGAQNPEAFF.

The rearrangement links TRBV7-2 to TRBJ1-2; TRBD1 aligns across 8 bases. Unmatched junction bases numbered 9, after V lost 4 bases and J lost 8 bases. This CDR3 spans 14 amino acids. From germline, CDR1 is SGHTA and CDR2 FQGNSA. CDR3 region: CASSSTGDGSGYTF. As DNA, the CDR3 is TGTGCCAGCAGCTCGACAGGGGATGGGAGCGGCTACACCTTC.

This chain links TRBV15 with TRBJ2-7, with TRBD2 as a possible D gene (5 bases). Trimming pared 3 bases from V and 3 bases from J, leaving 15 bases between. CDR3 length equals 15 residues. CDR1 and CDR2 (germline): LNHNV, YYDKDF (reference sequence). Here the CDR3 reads CATSSSQGSVYEQYF. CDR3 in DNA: TGTGCCACCAGCAGCTCGCAAGGGAGCGTCTACGAGCAGTACTTC.

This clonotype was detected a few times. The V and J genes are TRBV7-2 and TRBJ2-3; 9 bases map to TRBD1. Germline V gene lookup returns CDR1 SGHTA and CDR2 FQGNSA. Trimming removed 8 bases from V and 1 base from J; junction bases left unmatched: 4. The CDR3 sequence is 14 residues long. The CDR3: CASAWDRGTDTQYF. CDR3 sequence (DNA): TGTGCCAGCGCCTGGGACAGGGGCACAGATACGCAGTATTTT.

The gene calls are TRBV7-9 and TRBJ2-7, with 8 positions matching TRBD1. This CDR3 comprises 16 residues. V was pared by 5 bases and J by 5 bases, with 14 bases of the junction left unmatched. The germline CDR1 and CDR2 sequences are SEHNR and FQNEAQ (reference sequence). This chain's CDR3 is CASSRRENRGVNEQYF. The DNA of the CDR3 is TGTGCCAGCAGCCGGCGAGAAAACAGGGGGGTAAACGAGCAGTACTTC.